The 17 T cell receptor beta chains below come from one sample, sequenced in a study of shared clonotypes between healthy human individuals. Here immunoSEQ multiplex PCR was the method, and the copy in TCRdb shows in-frame clones only, minus some. The table lists roughly 1.4 million clones, approximately 98.5% of them singletons. The material sequenced was naive CD4+ T cells sorted from blood. This sample's subset: CD45RA+ positively selected. The source of these receptors is a man aged 25 to 40 in good health.

The chain recombines TRBV7-9 with TRBJ2-1; D gene uncertain. Germline V gives CDR1 SEHNR, CDR2 FQNEAQ (reference sequence). The CDR3 is made up of 16 amino acids. Trimming shortened V by 1 base and J by 3 bases, and 13 bases separated the two germline ends. CDR3 nucleotide sequence: TGTGCCAGCAGCTTAGGGGTGACTCTAGTCTACAATGAGCAGTTCTTC. This encodes CASSLGVTLVYNEQFF.

CDR3 amino acids: CASTDLLGASNQPQHF. In DNA, the CDR3 is TGTGCCAGCACCGACCTACTGGGGGCGAGCAATCAGCCCCAGCATTTT. The V call is TRBV28, the J call TRBJ1-5, with TRBD1 as a possible D gene (6 bases). Trimming took 7 bases from V and 1 from J, leaving 17 bases between them. CDR3 length: 16 residues. CDR1 is MDHEN, CDR2 SYDVKM, per germline.

The V gene is TRBV7-6, the J gene TRBJ1-2; D gene ambiguous. The germline V gene encodes CDR1 SGHVS and CDR2 FNYEAQ. The CDR3 has 13 amino acids. Trimming stripped 2 bases from V and 7 bases from J, with 11 bases between. In nucleotides, the CDR3 is TGTGCCAGCAGCTTACGCGGGCGGGCTGGCTACACCTTC. Protein sequence: CASSLRGRAGYTF.

The J gene is TRBJ1-5, the V gene TRBV15; 12 positions match TRBD1. The trim removed 4 bases at V and 2 bases at J, leaving 3 bases unmatched. Germline V gene lookup returns CDR1 LNHNV and CDR2 YYDKDF (reference sequence). CDR3 size: 16 residues. CDR3 sequence reads: CATSKGTGGGNQPQHF. The CDR3 DNA reads as TGTGCCACCAGCAAAGGGACAGGGGGCGGCAATCAGCCCCAGCATTTT.

CDR3 sequence reads: CASSTDRGLDSNQPQHF. Here the CDR3 DNA reads TGTGCCAGCAGCACCGACAGGGGGCTTGATAGCAATCAGCCCCAGCATTTT. The J gene is TRBJ1-5, the V gene TRBV7-9; 10 nucleotides agree with TRBD1. This CDR3 spans 17 amino acids. CDR1 SEHNR and CDR2 FQNEAQ come from the germline V gene (reference sequence). Trimming removed 5 bases from V and 0 bases from J; junction bases left unmatched: 7.

The chain recombines TRBV18 with TRBJ1-3; TRBD1 might be the D (6 bases). CDR1 is KGHSH, CDR2 LQKENI, per germline. The CDR3 extends over 17 amino acids. The V end lost 5 bases, the J end lost 0 bases, and 17 bases lay between the germline ends. The CDR3 sequence: CASSRDISQHSGNTIYF. As DNA, the CDR3 is TGTGCCAGCTCAAGGGACATCTCCCAACACTCTGGAAACACCATATATTTT. The full variable domain, its missing parts supplied by reference TRBV18 and TRBJ1-3, is NAGVMQNPRHLVRRRGQEARLRCSPMKGHSHVYWYRQLPEEGLKFMVYLQKENIIDESGMPKERFSAEFPKEGPSILRIQQVVRGDSAAYFCASSRDISQHSGNTIYFGEGSWLTVV.

V and J are TRBV9 and TRBJ2-3, with TRBD1 matching over 9 bases. This CDR3 region has 15 residues. The J segment lost 5 bases and the V segment lost 2 bases, leaving 6 bases of the junction unmatched. CDR1 and CDR2 from the germline V gene are SGDLS and YYNGEE. CDR3 sequence: CASSVTGGAKDTQYF. The CDR3 DNA follows: TGTGCCAGCAGCGTTACAGGGGGCGCGAAAGATACGCAGTATTTT.

The chain employs TRBV11-2 and TRBJ1-4; 7 bases are shared with TRBD1. This CDR3 region has 15 residues. V lost 3 bases, J lost 3 bases, and 4 bases stayed unmatched. Germline CDR1 reads SGHAT; CDR2 reads FQNNGV. CDR3 sequence (DNA): TGTGCCAGCAGCTTCACAGACAGGGCTAATGAAAAACTGTTTTTT. Residues: CASSFTDRANEKLFF.

V and J are TRBV5-1 and TRBJ1-3, with a weak D call TRBD1 (5 bases). V was shortened by 4 bases and J by 3 bases, with 20 bases between the two germline ends. In germline, CDR1 is SGHRS, CDR2 YFSETQ. This CDR3 spans 17 amino acids. The CDR3 here is CASSRGGKQDDGNTIYF. The CDR3 region has the DNA TGCGCCAGCAGCCGCGGGGGGAAACAAGACGATGGAAACACCATATATTTT. Full variable domain (missing parts from reference TRBV5-1 and TRBJ1-3): KAGVTQTPRYLIKTRGQQVTLSCSPISGHRSVSWYQQTPGQGLQFLFEYFSETQRNKGNFPGRFSGRQFSNSRSEMNVSTLELGDSALYLCASSRGGKQDDGNTIYFGEGSWLTVV.

The V gene is TRBV5-8, the J gene TRBJ2-7; 14 bases align to TRBD2. V shed 2 bases and J 9 bases; nucleotides not matched to a gene: 4. The CDR3 totals 14 residues. The germline CDR1 and CDR2 sequences are SGHTS and YDEGEE. CDR3 region: CASSLGLAGGPQYF. The CDR3 DNA sequence: TGTGCCAGCAGCTTAGGACTAGCGGGAGGACCGCAGTACTTC.

This chain uses TRBV14 with TRBJ1-1; D not certain. The CDR3 runs 13 residues. V lost 4 bases and J 1 base, leaving 7 bases between the germline ends. Looked up from germline, CDR1 is SGHDN and CDR2 is FVKESK. DNA of the CDR3: TGTGCCAGCAGCCTGTACGAGAACACTGAAGCTTTCTTT. Residues: CASSLYENTEAFF.

V and J are TRBV18 and TRBJ2-5; D is unclear. The CDR3 is 14 amino acids. Germline CDR1 KGHSH, CDR2 LQKENI. The V and J ends lost 1 base and 5 bases respectively, with 11 bases between them. CDR3 in amino acids: CASSPRAGWETQYF. The CDR3, as DNA: TGTGCCAGCTCACCACGGGCCGGGTGGGAGACCCAGTACTTC.

This clone appeared once. This chain links TRBV28 with TRBJ2-1; D may match TRBD1 or TRBD2 (5 bases each). V lost 7 bases, J lost 9 bases, and 13 bases lay in between. The CDR3 contains 12 residues. Germline V CDR1 and CDR2: MDHEN, SYDVKM. The CDR3 sequence is CASTRGSSEQFF. DNA of the CDR3: TGTGCCAGCACCCGGGGCTCGTCTGAGCAGTTCTTC.

Here the CDR3 DNA reads TGTGCCAGCAGCTTAGATATAGCCAAAAACATTCAGTACTTC. Amino acid sequence: CASSLDIAKNIQYF. The chain is built from TRBV11-2 and TRBJ2-4; D unclear. Looked up from germline, CDR1 is SGHAT and CDR2 is FQNNGV. The V and J ends lost 0 bases and 0 bases respectively, with 3 bases between them. The CDR3 is 14 amino acids.

V usage is TRBV28 and J usage is TRBJ2-7; 7 nucleotides line up with TRBD2. Germline V CDR1 and CDR2: MDHEN, SYDVKM. This CDR3 region has 13 residues. Unmatched junction bases numbered 6, after V lost 5 bases and J lost 5 bases. In DNA, the CDR3 is TGTGCCAGCAGTATGGGGGGGGAGGACGAGCAGTACTTC. Translating gives CASSMGGEDEQYF.

The CDR3 bases are TGTGCCAGCAGTTTATTCACTAGCGGGAGGGCAGACGAGCAGTACTTC. Translation: CASSLFTSGRADEQYF. This chain uses TRBV28 with TRBJ2-7, with TRBD2 identical over 13 bases. The CDR3 spans 16 residues. Germline CDR1 is MDHEN and CDR2 is SYDVKM. After removal of 1 base from V and 5 bases from J, the junction contained 5 bases not matched to a gene.

The chain carries TRBV7-3 and TRBJ2-7; D ambiguous. This CDR3 has 13 residues. Trimming took 2 bases from V and 7 from J, leaving 12 bases between them. In germline, CDR1 is SGHTA, CDR2 FQGTGA. In DNA form, the CDR3 reads TGTGCCAGCAGCTTAGTGTTGACGGGTGAGCAGTACTTC. This encodes CASSLVLTGEQYF.